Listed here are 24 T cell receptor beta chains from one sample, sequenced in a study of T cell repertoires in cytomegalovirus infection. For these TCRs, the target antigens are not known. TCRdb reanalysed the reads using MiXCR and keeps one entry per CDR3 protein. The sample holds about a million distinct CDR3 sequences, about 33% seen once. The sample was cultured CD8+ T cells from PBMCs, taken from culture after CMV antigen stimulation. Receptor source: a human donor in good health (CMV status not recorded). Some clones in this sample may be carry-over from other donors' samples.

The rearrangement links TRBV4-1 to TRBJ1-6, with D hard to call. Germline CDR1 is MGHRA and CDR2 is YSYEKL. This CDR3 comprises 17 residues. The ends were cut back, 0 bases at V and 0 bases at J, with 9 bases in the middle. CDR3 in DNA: TGCGCCAGCAGCCAAGATCCAGCCATCTCCTATAATTCACCCCTCCACTTT. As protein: CASSQDPAISYNSPLHF.

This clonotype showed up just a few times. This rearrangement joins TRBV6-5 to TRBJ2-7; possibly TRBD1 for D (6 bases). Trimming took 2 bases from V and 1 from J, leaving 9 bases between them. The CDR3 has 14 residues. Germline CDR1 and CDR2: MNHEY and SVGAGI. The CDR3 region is CASSYGGQSYEQYV. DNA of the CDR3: TGTGCCAGCAGTTACGGAGGACAGTCCTACGAGCAGTACGTC.

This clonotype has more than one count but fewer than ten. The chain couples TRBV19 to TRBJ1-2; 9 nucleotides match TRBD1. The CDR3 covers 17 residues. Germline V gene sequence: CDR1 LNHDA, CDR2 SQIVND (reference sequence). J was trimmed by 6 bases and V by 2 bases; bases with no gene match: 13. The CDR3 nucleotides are TGTGCCAGTAGTATACCTTTATTTCAGGGACAGGGCGATGGCTACACCTTC. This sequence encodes CASSIPLFQGQGDGYTF.

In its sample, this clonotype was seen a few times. DNA for the CDR3: TGTGCCAGCAGCTTATATCGGGGCCACGAGCAGTACGTC. Translation: CASSLYRGHEQYV. The chain links TRBV7-2 to TRBJ2-7, with D perhaps matching TRBD1 or TRBD2 (5 bases each). From germline, CDR1 is SGHTA and CDR2 FQGNSA. The CDR3 is 13 amino acids. Trimming cost V 2 bases and J 5 bases, with 10 bases left between them.

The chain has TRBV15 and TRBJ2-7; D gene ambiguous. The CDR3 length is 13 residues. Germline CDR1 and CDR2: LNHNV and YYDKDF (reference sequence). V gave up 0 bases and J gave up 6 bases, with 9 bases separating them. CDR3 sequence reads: CATSRDRVAEQYV. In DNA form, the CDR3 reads TGTGCCACCAGCAGAGATCGGGTTGCCGAGCAGTACGTC.

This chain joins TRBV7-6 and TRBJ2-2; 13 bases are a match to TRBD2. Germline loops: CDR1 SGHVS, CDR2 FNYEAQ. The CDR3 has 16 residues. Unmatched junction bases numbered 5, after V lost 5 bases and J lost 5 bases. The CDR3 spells CASSPGTSGETGELFF. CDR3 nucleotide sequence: TGTGCCAGCAGCCCCGGGACTAGCGGGGAAACCGGGGAGCTGTTTTTT.

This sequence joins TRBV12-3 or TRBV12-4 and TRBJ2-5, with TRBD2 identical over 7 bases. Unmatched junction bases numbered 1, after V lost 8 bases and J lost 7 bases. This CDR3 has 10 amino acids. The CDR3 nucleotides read TGTGCCAGCGGGGAGGGGACCCAGTACTTC. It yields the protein CASGEGTQYF.

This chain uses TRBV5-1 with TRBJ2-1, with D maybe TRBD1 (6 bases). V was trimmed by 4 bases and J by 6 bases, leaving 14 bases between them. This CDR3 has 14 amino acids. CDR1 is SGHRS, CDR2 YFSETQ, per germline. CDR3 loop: CASSNYAGANEQFF. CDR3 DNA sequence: TGCGCCAGCAGCAATTACGCAGGGGCCAATGAGCAGTTCTTC.

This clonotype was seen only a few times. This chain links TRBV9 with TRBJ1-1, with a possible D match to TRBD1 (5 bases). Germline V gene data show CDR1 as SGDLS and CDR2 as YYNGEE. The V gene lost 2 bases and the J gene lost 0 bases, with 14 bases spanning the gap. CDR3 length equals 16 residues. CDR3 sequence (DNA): TGTGCCAGCAGCGTGGGTTTGAGGGACGTGAACACTGAAGCTTTCTTT. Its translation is CASSVGLRDVNTEAFF. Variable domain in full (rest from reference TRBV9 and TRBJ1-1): DSGVTQTPKHLITATGQRVTLRCSPRSGDLSVYWYQQSLDQGLQFLIQYYNGEERAKGNILERFSAQQFPDLHSELNLSSLELGDSALYFCASSVGLRDVNTEAFFGQGTRLTVV.

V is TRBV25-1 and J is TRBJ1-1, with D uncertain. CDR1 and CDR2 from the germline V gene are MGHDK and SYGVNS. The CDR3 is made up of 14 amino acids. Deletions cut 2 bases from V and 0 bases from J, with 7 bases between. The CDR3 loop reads CASSEDAMNTEAFF. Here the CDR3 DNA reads TGTGCCAGCAGTGAAGACGCAATGAACACTGAAGCTTTCTTT.

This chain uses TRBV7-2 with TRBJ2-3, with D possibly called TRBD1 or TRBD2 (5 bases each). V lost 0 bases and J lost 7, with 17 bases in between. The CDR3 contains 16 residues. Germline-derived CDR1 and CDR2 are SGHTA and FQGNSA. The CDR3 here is CASSLAFRESMYTQYF. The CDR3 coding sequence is TGTGCCAGCAGCTTAGCATTCAGGGAGAGCATGTATACGCAGTATTTT.

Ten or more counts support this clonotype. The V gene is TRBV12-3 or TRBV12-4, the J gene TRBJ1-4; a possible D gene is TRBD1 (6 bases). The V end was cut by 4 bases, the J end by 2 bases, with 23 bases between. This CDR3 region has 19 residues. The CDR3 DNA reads TGTGCCAGCAGTTCCCCTTATGTTGGGGGCGAAGGGACTAATGAAAAACTGTTTTTT. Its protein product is CASSSPYVGGEGTNEKLFF.

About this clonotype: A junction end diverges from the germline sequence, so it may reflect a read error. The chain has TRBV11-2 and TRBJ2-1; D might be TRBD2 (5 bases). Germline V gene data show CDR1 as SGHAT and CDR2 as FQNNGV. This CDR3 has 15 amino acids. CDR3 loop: CVSSLTWGAMAEQFF. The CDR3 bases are TGTGTCAGCAGCTTAACCTGGGGAGCAATGGCTGAGCAGTTCTTC.

The DNA of the CDR3 is TGTGCCAGCAGTGACGGGAGGGTGGGCTCACCCCTCCACTTT. This codes for CASSDGRVGSPLHF. The chain combines TRBV6-6 with TRBJ1-6; D gene ambiguous. The CDR3 is 14 amino acids. V lost 5 bases to trimming and J lost 10 bases, with 15 bases between them. Per germline, CDR1 MNHNY and CDR2 SVGAGI (reference sequence).

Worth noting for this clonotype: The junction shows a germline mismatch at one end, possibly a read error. This chain's CDR3 is CVSSSRTGGHEKLFF. The DNA of the CDR3 is TGTGTCAGCAGCTCGAGGACAGGGGGACATGAAAAACTGTTTTTT. The V call is TRBV7-6, the J call TRBJ1-4, with TRBD1 matching over 10 bases. Germline CDR1 SGHVS, CDR2 FNYEAQ. CDR3 length: 15 residues. The full variable domain, in which reference TRBV7-6 and TRBJ1-4 provide the parts outside the CDR3, is GAGVSQSPRYKVTKRGQDVALRCDPISGHVSLYWYRQALGQGPEFLTYFNYEAQQDKSGLPNDRFSAERPEGSISTLTIQRTEQRDSAMYRCVSSSRTGGHEKLFFGSGTQLSVL.

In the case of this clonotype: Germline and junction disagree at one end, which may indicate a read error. This CDR3 reads CAGSQGTSTDTQYF. CDR3 DNA: TGCGCCGGCAGCCAGGGGACTAGCACAGATACGCAGTATTTT. The rearrangement links TRBV4-3 to TRBJ2-3, with D possibly called TRBD1 or TRBD2 (6 bases each). From germline, CDR1 is LGHNA and CDR2 YSLEER. There are 14 residues in the CDR3.

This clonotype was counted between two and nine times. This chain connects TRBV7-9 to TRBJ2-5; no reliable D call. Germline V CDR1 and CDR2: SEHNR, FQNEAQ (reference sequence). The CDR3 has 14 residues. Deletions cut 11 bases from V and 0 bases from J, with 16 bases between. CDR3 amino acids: CAEEKVSYQETQYF. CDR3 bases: TGTGCCGAGGAAAAGGTCTCTTACCAAGAGACCCAGTACTTC.

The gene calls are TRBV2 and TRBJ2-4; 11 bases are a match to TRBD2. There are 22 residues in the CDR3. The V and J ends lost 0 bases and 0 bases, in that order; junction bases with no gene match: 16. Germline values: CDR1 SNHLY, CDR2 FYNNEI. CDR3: CASSEAPVRLAGGHLAKNIQYF. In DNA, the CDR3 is TGTGCCAGCAGTGAAGCGCCGGTCCGGCTAGCGGGGGGCCATCTAGCCAAAAACATTCAGTACTTC.

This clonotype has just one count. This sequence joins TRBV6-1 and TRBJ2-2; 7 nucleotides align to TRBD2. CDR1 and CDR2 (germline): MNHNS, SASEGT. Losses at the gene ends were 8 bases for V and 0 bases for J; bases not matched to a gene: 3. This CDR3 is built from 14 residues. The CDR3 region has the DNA TGTGCCAGCCAGGGAGGGTCGAACACCGGGGAGCTGTTTTTT. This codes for CASQGGSNTGELFF.

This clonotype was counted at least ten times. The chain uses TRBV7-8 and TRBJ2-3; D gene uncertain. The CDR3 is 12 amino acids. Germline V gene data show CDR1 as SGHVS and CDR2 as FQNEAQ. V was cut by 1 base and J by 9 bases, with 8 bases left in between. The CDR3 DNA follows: TGTGCCAGCAGCTTAGGGGTTGTCACGCAGTATTTT. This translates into CASSLGVVTQYF.

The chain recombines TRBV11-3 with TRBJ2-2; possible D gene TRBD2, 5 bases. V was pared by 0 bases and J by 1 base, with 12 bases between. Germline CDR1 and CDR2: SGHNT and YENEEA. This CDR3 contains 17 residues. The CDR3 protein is CASSLDESGQNTGELFF. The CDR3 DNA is TGTGCCAGCAGCTTAGATGAGAGCGGTCAGAACACCGGGGAGCTGTTTTTT.

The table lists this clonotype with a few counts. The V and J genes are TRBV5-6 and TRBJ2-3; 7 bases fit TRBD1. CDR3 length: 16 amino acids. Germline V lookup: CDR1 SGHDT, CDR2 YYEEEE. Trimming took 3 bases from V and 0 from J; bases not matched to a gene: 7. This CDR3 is CASSSGWTGSTDTQYF. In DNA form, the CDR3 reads TGTGCCAGCAGCTCCGGGTGGACAGGTAGCACAGATACGCAGTATTTT.

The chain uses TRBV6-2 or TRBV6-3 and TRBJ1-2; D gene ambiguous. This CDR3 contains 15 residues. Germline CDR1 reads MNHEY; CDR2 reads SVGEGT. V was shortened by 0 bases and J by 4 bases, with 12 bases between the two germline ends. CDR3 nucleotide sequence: TGTGCCAGCAGTTACTCGTCGACGCCGACCTATGGCTACACCTTC. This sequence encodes CASSYSSTPTYGYTF.

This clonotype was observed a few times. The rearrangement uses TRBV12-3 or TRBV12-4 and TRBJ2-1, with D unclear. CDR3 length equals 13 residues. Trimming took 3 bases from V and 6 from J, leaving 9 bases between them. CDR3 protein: CASSLASANEQFF. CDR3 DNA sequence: TGTGCCAGCAGTTTGGCTAGTGCCAATGAGCAGTTCTTC.